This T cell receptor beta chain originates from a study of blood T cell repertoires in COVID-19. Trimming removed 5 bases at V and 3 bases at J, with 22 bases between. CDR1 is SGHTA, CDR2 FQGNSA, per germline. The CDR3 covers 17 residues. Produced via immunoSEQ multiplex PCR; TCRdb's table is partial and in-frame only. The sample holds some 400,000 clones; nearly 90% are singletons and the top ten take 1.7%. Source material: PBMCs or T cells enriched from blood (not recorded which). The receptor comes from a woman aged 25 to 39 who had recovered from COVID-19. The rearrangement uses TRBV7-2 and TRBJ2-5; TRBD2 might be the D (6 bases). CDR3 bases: TGTGCCAGCAGCCCCGGAGTGGGCGGGGAACCCGAAGAGACCCAGTACTTC. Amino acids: CASSPGVGGEPEETQYF. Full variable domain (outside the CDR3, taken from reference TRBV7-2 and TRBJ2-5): GAGVSQSPSNKVTEKGKDVELRCDPISGHTALYWYRQSLGQGLEFLIYFQGNSAPDKSGLPSDRFSAERTGGSVSTLTIQRTQQEDSAVYLCASSPGVGGEPEETQYFGPGTRLLVL.